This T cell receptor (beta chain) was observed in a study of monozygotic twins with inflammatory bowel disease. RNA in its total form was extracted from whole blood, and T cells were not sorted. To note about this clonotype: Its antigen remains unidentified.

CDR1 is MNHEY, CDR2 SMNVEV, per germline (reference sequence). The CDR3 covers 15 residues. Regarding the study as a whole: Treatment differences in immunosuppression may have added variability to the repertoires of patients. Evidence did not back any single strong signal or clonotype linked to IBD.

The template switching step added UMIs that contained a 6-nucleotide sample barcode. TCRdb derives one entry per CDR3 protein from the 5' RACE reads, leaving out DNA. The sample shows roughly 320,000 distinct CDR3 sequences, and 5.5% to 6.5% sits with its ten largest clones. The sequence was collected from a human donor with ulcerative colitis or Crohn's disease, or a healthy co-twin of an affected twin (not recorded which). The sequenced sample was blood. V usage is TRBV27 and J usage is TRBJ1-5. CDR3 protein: CASSSEGGSNQPQHF.